The rows below give T cell receptor beta chains drawn from one sample of a study of blood T cell repertoires in COVID-19. Clones were read by immunoSEQ multiplex PCR, and TCRdb kept only the in-frame ones, dropping some. The data contain about 210,000 clones, about 87% of them seen just once; the ten biggest clones take up 6.2%. Sequencing input: peripheral blood. Every receptor here comes from a man aged 60 to 75 who had recovered from COVID-19. Both conserved end residues are part of each CDR3. Fields, in order: V gene, D gene, J gene, clone size, CDR3 DNA, CDR3 protein. The D gene is left open where the match is weak. Some rows mark clone size as missing; the rest say once, few, many or name a class of expanded clone.

v_gene: TRBV11-2
d_gene: -
j_gene: TRBJ2-2
abundance: once
CDR3nt: TGTGCCAGCAGACAGGGGAGGAGCACCGGGGAGCTGTTTTTT
CDR3aa: CASRQGRSTGELFF

v_gene: TRBV7-8
d_gene: TRBD2
j_gene: TRBJ2-7
abundance: -
CDR3nt: TGTGCCAGCAGCTTAGGGCTAGCGGGAGTTCGTGTGTACGAGCAGTACTTC
CDR3aa: CASSLGLAGVRVYEQYF

v_gene: TRBV11-3
d_gene: TRBD1
j_gene: TRBJ2-7
abundance: -
CDR3nt: TGTGCCAGCAGCTCACGGACAGGGGGCGGCGAGCAGTACTTC
CDR3aa: CASSSRTGGGEQYF

v_gene: TRBV7-6
d_gene: TRBD1
j_gene: TRBJ2-3
abundance: -
CDR3nt: TGTGCCAGCAGCACGGCAGGGGGAGACACAGATACGCAGTATTTT
CDR3aa: CASSTAGGDTDTQYF

v_gene: TRBV6-6
d_gene: -
j_gene: TRBJ1-3
abundance: -
CDR3nt: TGTGCCAGCAGTCATTCGCGGGCGGGTGGAAACACCATATATTTT
CDR3aa: CASSHSRAGGNTIYF

v_gene: TRBV18
d_gene: -
j_gene: TRBJ2-1
abundance: -
CDR3nt: TGTGCCAGCTCACCGCAGGCCTCCTCCTACAATGAGCAGTTCTTC
CDR3aa: CASSPQASSYNEQFF

v_gene: TRBV2
d_gene: TRBD1
j_gene: TRBJ1-2
abundance: once
CDR3nt: TGTGCCAGTACTGGACAGGTTCGCTACACCTTC
CDR3aa: CASTGQVRYTF

v_gene: TRBV20-1
d_gene: -
j_gene: TRBJ1-1
abundance: -
CDR3nt: TGCAGTGCTAGTTCTGGGGCCAACACTGAAGCTTTCTTT
CDR3aa: CSASSGANTEAFF

v_gene: TRBV28
d_gene: TRBD1
j_gene: TRBJ1-2
abundance: -
CDR3nt: TGTGCCAGCCGTGCGACAGGGCCCCACTATGGCTACACCTTC
CDR3aa: CASRATGPHYGYTF

v_gene: TRBV7-9
d_gene: TRBD2
j_gene: TRBJ2-7
abundance: -
CDR3nt: TGTGCCAGCAGCTTAGACCCTAGCGGGGGTATCGACGAGCAGTACTTC
CDR3aa: CASSLDPSGGIDEQYF

v_gene: TRBV3-1/TRBV3-2
d_gene: -
j_gene: TRBJ1-2
abundance: once
CDR3nt: TGTGCCAGCAGCCAAGATTCCGCAGGGGCGTACTATGGCTACACCTTC
CDR3aa: CASSQDSAGAYYGYTF

v_gene: TRBV2
d_gene: TRBD2
j_gene: TRBJ2-3
abundance: -
CDR3nt: TGTGCCAGCAGGACTAGCGGGGCCAACGCGCAGTATTTT
CDR3aa: CASRTSGANAQYF

v_gene: TRBV7-3
d_gene: TRBD2
j_gene: TRBJ2-1
abundance: -
CDR3nt: TGTGCCAGCAGCTTGATGGGTAGCGGGGGACGAAGTGAGCAGTTCTTC
CDR3aa: CASSLMGSGGRSEQFF

v_gene: TRBV27
d_gene: TRBD1
j_gene: TRBJ1-4
abundance: -
CDR3nt: TGTGCCAGCAGTACCCGACAGGGCAAAGATGAAAAACTGTTTTTT
CDR3aa: CASSTRQGKDEKLFF

v_gene: TRBV19
d_gene: -
j_gene: TRBJ1-5
abundance: few
CDR3nt: TGTGCCAGTAGTAAAGCGGGTGGCAATCAGCCCCAGCATTTT
CDR3aa: CASSKAGGNQPQHF

v_gene: TRBV30
d_gene: -
j_gene: TRBJ2-2
abundance: -
CDR3nt: TGTGCCTGGAGTGGCAGCAGCGGGAACACCGGGGAGCTGTTTTTT
CDR3aa: CAWSGSSGNTGELFF

v_gene: TRBV11-1
d_gene: -
j_gene: TRBJ2-3
abundance: -
CDR3nt: TGTGCCAGCAGCCCGGACATAATCACAGATACGCAGTATTTT
CDR3aa: CASSPDIITDTQYF

v_gene: TRBV6-5
d_gene: -
j_gene: TRBJ1-1
abundance: -
CDR3nt: TGTGCCTGCGGGGGGGGGAACACTGAAGCTTTCTTT
CDR3aa: CACGGGNTEAFF

v_gene: TRBV7-9
d_gene: TRBD2
j_gene: TRBJ2-2
abundance: -
CDR3nt: TGTGCCAGCAGTTCAACCTCCCGACTAGCGGGGATTGGCACCGGGGAGCTGTTTTTT
CDR3aa: CASSSTSRLAGIGTGELFF

v_gene: TRBV9
d_gene: -
j_gene: TRBJ2-7
abundance: -
CDR3nt: TGTGCCAGCAGCGTAGCACAGGGCGGCTACGAGCAGTACTTC
CDR3aa: CASSVAQGGYEQYF

v_gene: TRBV2
d_gene: TRBD1
j_gene: TRBJ2-7
abundance: -
CDR3nt: TGTGCCAGCAGTGGACAGGGGCTCTACGAGCAGTACTTC
CDR3aa: CASSGQGLYEQYF

v_gene: TRBV27
d_gene: -
j_gene: TRBJ2-3
abundance: -
CDR3nt: TGTGCCAGCAGTCCTTCTTTTATCACAGATACGCAGTATTTT
CDR3aa: CASSPSFITDTQYF

v_gene: TRBV20-1
d_gene: -
j_gene: TRBJ2-3
abundance: -
CDR3nt: TGCAGTGCTAGTGGTGGACTTCCAGATACGCAGTATTTT
CDR3aa: CSASGGLPDTQYF

v_gene: TRBV3-1/TRBV3-2
d_gene: TRBD2
j_gene: TRBJ2-5
abundance: -
CDR3nt: TGTGCCAGCAGCCTGGGGACTAGCGGTCGGGAGACCCAGTACTTC
CDR3aa: CASSLGTSGRETQYF

v_gene: TRBV30
d_gene: -
j_gene: TRBJ2-2
abundance: -
CDR3nt: TGTGCCTGGTTACCCTCTCGTTTTGCGGCCGGGGAGCTGTTTTTT
CDR3aa: CAWLPSRFAAGELFF

v_gene: TRBV12-3/TRBV12-4
d_gene: -
j_gene: TRBJ1-1
abundance: -
CDR3nt: TGTGCCAGCAGTCACAGGGTTAACACTGAAGCTTTCTTT
CDR3aa: CASSHRVNTEAFF

v_gene: TRBV9
d_gene: -
j_gene: TRBJ1-1
abundance: -
CDR3nt: TGTGCCAGCAGCAAAGCCAACGGTAACACTGAAGCTTTCTTT
CDR3aa: CASSKANGNTEAFF

v_gene: TRBV28
d_gene: TRBD2
j_gene: TRBJ2-7
abundance: -
CDR3nt: TGTTCGTGGGGGGGAACAAAGGAACCCGAGCAGTACTTC
CDR3aa: CSWGGTKEPEQYF

v_gene: TRBV5-1
d_gene: -
j_gene: TRBJ1-1
abundance: few
CDR3nt: TGCGCCAGCAGCTTTGACAGAGACACTGAAGCTTTCTTT
CDR3aa: CASSFDRDTEAFF

v_gene: TRBV5-4
d_gene: -
j_gene: TRBJ2-7
abundance: -
CDR3nt: TGTGCCAGCAGCGTCGCGGACGAGCAGTACTTC
CDR3aa: CASSVADEQYF

v_gene: TRBV2
d_gene: TRBD2
j_gene: TRBJ2-2
abundance: -
CDR3nt: TGTGCCAGCAGTGAGAGGGGACTAGCGGGAGGCGGCACCGGGGAGCTGTTTTTT
CDR3aa: CASSERGLAGGGTGELFF

v_gene: TRBV9
d_gene: TRBD2
j_gene: TRBJ2-3
abundance: -
CDR3nt: TGTGCCAGCAGCGTTTACGGGGGGTTTGGCACAGATACGCAGTATTTT
CDR3aa: CASSVYGGFGTDTQYF

v_gene: TRBV3-1/TRBV3-2
d_gene: -
j_gene: TRBJ2-3
abundance: -
CDR3nt: TGTGCCAGCAGCCTAATCACAGATACGCAGTATTTT
CDR3aa: CASSLITDTQYF

v_gene: TRBV30
d_gene: -
j_gene: TRBJ2-7
abundance: -
CDR3nt: TGTGCCTGGAGTGCATTGATGGGCCCCCAGACCGAGCAGTACTTC
CDR3aa: CAWSALMGPQTEQYF

v_gene: TRBV30
d_gene: -
j_gene: TRBJ1-6
abundance: once
CDR3nt: TGTGCCTGGAGAGAAGGCGGGGGTTGGTCCAATTCACCCCTCCACTTT
CDR3aa: CAWREGGGWSNSPLHF

v_gene: TRBV12-3/TRBV12-4
d_gene: -
j_gene: TRBJ2-7
abundance: few
CDR3nt: TGTGCCAGCAGTTTAGATACTACCGACGAGCAGTACTTC
CDR3aa: CASSLDTTDEQYF

v_gene: TRBV2
d_gene: -
j_gene: TRBJ1-2
abundance: -
CDR3nt: TGTGCCAGCAGCTCCCAGGGGTTCTATGGCTACACCTTC
CDR3aa: CASSSQGFYGYTF

v_gene: TRBV19
d_gene: -
j_gene: TRBJ2-7
abundance: once
CDR3nt: TGTGCCAGTACCAACTCCAGGGAGGTTCTCTACGAGCAGTACTTC
CDR3aa: CASTNSREVLYEQYF

v_gene: TRBV5-1
d_gene: TRBD1
j_gene: TRBJ2-2
abundance: -
CDR3nt: TGCGCCAGCAGCTCAGGGACAGGGTCAACCGGGGAGCTGTTTTTT
CDR3aa: CASSSGTGSTGELFF

v_gene: TRBV4-1
d_gene: -
j_gene: TRBJ2-1
abundance: -
CDR3nt: TGCGCCAGCAGCCAAGATCGTACCTCGGGTGAGCAGTTCTTC
CDR3aa: CASSQDRTSGEQFF

v_gene: TRBV19
d_gene: -
j_gene: TRBJ2-2
abundance: -
CDR3nt: TGTGCCAGTAGTATAAATAGCGGAGGGGCCAACACCGGGGAGCTGTTTTTT
CDR3aa: CASSINSGGANTGELFF

v_gene: TRBV10-3
d_gene: TRBD2
j_gene: TRBJ2-3
abundance: -
CDR3nt: TGTGCCATCAGTGAGTCTCCTAGCGGGACAACCACAGATACGCAGTATTTT
CDR3aa: CAISESPSGTTTDTQYF

v_gene: TRBV7-2
d_gene: -
j_gene: TRBJ1-2
abundance: -
CDR3nt: TGTGCCAGCAGCTTAGACGGGGGGGGAGTCCCCTATGGCTACACCTTC
CDR3aa: CASSLDGGGVPYGYTF

v_gene: TRBV7-9
d_gene: -
j_gene: TRBJ2-1
abundance: -
CDR3nt: TGTGCCAGCAGCTCCGGGTCCCGGGGTGAGCAGTTCTTC
CDR3aa: CASSSGSRGEQFF

v_gene: TRBV24-1
d_gene: TRBD1
j_gene: TRBJ2-3
abundance: -
CDR3nt: TGTGCCACCAGTGCATCGGGGACAGGCCGATGGACAGATACGCAGTATTTT
CDR3aa: CATSASGTGRWTDTQYF

v_gene: TRBV5-4
d_gene: -
j_gene: TRBJ1-2
abundance: once
CDR3nt: TGTGCCAGCAGCTCCAAGCAGGACTATGGCTACACCTTC
CDR3aa: CASSSKQDYGYTF

v_gene: TRBV2
d_gene: -
j_gene: TRBJ1-3
abundance: -
CDR3nt: TGTGCCAGCACCCTGGAGGCAGCCCGAAACACCATATATTTT
CDR3aa: CASTLEAARNTIYF

v_gene: TRBV5-6
d_gene: -
j_gene: TRBJ1-1
abundance: -
CDR3nt: TGTGCCAGCAGCATAGGACACCCAAACACTGAAGCTTTCTTT
CDR3aa: CASSIGHPNTEAFF

v_gene: TRBV27
d_gene: -
j_gene: TRBJ1-1
abundance: -
CDR3nt: TGTGCCAGCAGTTTCGACCCTAGGACTGAAGCTTTCTTT
CDR3aa: CASSFDPRTEAFF

v_gene: TRBV4-1
d_gene: TRBD2
j_gene: TRBJ2-5
abundance: -
CDR3nt: TGCGCCAGCAGCCAACCACGCGGAACTAGCGCGCCTCAAGAGACCCAGTACTTC
CDR3aa: CASSQPRGTSAPQETQYF

v_gene: TRBV6-5
d_gene: -
j_gene: TRBJ2-7
abundance: -
CDR3nt: TGTGCCAGCAGCCAGGATCCTTACGAGCAGTACTTC
CDR3aa: CASSQDPYEQYF

v_gene: TRBV6-5
d_gene: -
j_gene: TRBJ1-4
abundance: -
CDR3nt: TGTGCCAGCGTTCGGGGAGATGTAGAAGAAAAACTGTTTTTT
CDR3aa: CASVRGDVEEKLFF

v_gene: TRBV28
d_gene: TRBD1
j_gene: TRBJ1-2
abundance: -
CDR3nt: TGTGCCAGCAGTTTATGGGGACAAACAGGGGCCTATGGCTACACCTTC
CDR3aa: CASSLWGQTGAYGYTF

v_gene: TRBV27
d_gene: TRBD2
j_gene: TRBJ2-1
abundance: -
CDR3nt: TGTGCCAGCAGTTTTGGCCTAGCGGGAGACAATGAGCAGTTCTTC
CDR3aa: CASSFGLAGDNEQFF

v_gene: TRBV19
d_gene: -
j_gene: TRBJ2-7
abundance: -
CDR3nt: TGTGCCAGTAGTACGTACCGGGACACCTACGAGCAGTACTTC
CDR3aa: CASSTYRDTYEQYF